This TCR beta chain was identified during a study of T cell responses to AZD1222 COVID-19 vaccine. Looking at the study overall: Pooling of second doses given at about 4 or about 12 weeks was done.

Concerning this clone itself: The target antigen is unknown.

Broader study findings: Spike-specific TCRs gained breadth and depth after people received two AZD1222 doses. Dominant at 160-218 and 743-854, vaccine-associated CD4 TCRs also spanned spike. Only five to seven AZD1222 recipients tested seropositive at baseline.

The CDR3 covers 17 residues. Germline CDR1 reads SGHAT; CDR2 reads FQNNGV. Trimming removed 5 bases from V and 5 bases from J, with 24 bases in between. Sequencing used immunoSEQ multiplex PCR; TCRdb keeps in-frame clones, though not all of them. The repertoire holds under 130,000 clones, about 90% seen once, with 4.5% to 5.5% in the top ten. This sequence joins TRBV11-2 and TRBJ1-2; TRBD1 is a possible D gene (6 bases). This specimen was peripheral blood, taken on day 0 of AZD1222 vaccination. The source is an adult in good health. CDR3 residues: CASSAIRTRGFSYGYTF. The CDR3 nucleotides are TGTGCCAGCAGCGCAATTAGAACCAGGGGTTTTTCGTATGGCTACACCTTC.